Sequencing of this T cell receptor beta chain was carried out in a study of blood T cell repertoires in COVID-19. The wider study: PBMCs, B-cell-depleted T cells, or T cells provided the cDNA or gDNA that made up the material.

The CDR3 contains 16 residues. Deletions cut 1 base from V and 7 bases from J, with 16 bases between. Per the germline V gene, CDR1 is LNHDA and CDR2 is SQIVND (reference sequence). Clones were read by immunoSEQ multiplex PCR, and TCRdb kept only the in-frame ones, dropping some. The sample lists 140,000 or so clones, more than 65% occurring once. This clonotype was sampled from a man in his sixties with active or convalescent COVID-19. Specimen: peripheral blood. The chain is built from TRBV19 and TRBJ2-2; the D gene is possibly TRBD1 (7 bases). The DNA for the CDR3 is TGTGCCAGTAGTATAGTGCAGGGGGGAAAAGGCGGGGAGCTGTTTTTT. It codes for CASSIVQGGKGGELFF.